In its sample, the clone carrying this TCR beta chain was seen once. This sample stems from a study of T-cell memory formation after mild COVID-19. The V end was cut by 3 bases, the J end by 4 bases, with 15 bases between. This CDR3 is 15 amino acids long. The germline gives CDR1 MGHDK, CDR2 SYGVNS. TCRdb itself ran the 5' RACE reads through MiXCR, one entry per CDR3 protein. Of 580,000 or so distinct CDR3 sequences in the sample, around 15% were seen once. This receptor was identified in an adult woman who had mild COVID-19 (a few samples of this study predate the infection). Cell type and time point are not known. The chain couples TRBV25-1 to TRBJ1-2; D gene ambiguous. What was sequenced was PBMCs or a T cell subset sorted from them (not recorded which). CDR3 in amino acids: CASSDPGPRTYGYTF. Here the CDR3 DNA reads TGTGCCAGCAGTGACCCCGGGCCGCGTACCTATGGCTACACCTTC.